The rows below give T cell receptor beta chains drawn from one sample of a study of T cell changes during pregnancy in multiple sclerosis. The method was immunoSEQ multiplex PCR; TCRdb's version includes in-frame clones alone and lacks a portion of them. The repertoire holds about 93,000 clones, with 80% to 95% as singletons. Sequences were derived from peripheral blood, sampled after pregnancy. Receptors originate from a female donor with multiple sclerosis, enrolled in a pregnancy study. CDR3s include the opening cysteine and the closing phenylalanine or tryptophan.

j_gene | v_gene | CDR3aa
TRBJ1-6 | TRBV30 | CAWSVPNWTGDSPLHF
TRBJ2-5 | TRBV5-1 | CASTPTGSEETQYF
TRBJ1-4 | TRBV28 | CASSPPGGAETNEKLFF
TRBJ2-1 | TRBV15 | CATSFAFGAGIYNEQFF
TRBJ2-5 | TRBV11-3 | CASGDRGGRETQYF
TRBJ2-5 | TRBV6-1 | CASSGEAGRAFKTQYF
TRBJ1-1 | TRBV5-4 | CASSLAGRGRTEAFF
TRBJ2-1 | TRBV6-5 | CASRAGGWNEQFF
TRBJ1-4 | TRBV7-9 | CASSSVIFRQGTHNEKLFF
TRBJ1-1 | TRBV18 | CASSRSDRGRTEAFF
TRBJ2-1 | TRBV18 | CASSPPLAGADEQFF
TRBJ1-2 | TRBV6-5 | CASSYVLNRGYGYTF
TRBJ2-5 | TRBV6-1 | CASSEGATSGVQETQYF
TRBJ2-7 | TRBV7-2 | CASSPGSGGRRLEQYF
TRBJ2-7 | TRBV29-1 | CSVELRDYEQYF
TRBJ1-2 | TRBV27 | CASSLSAVNYGYTF
TRBJ2-5 | TRBV6-1 | CASMRPSGQETQYF
TRBJ2-3 | TRBV5-8 | CASSLPSIGTDTQYF
TRBJ2-7 | TRBV6-5 | CASSYGRDGTYEQYF
TRBJ2-3 | TRBV27 | CASRYGRATDTQYF
TRBJ2-7 | TRBV9 | CASSVGIGGREAHEQYF
TRBJ2-1 | TRBV7-8 | CASSFLGAGGSGNEQFF
TRBJ1-1 | TRBV19 | CASRLTGTGTTEAFF
TRBJ2-1 | TRBV2 | CASSEVGLAVEQFF
TRBJ2-1 | TRBV6-1 | CASSEKSGSYNEQFF
TRBJ1-1 | TRBV6-6 | CASSYGTGPEAFF
TRBJ1-4 | TRBV29-1 | CSVRTGTSTNEKLFF
TRBJ2-3 | TRBV6-4 | CASSDSPTDTQYF
TRBJ1-1 | TRBV19 | CASRRSIIMNTEAFF
TRBJ2-1 | TRBV5-1 | CASSRQGNNEQFF
TRBJ2-7 | TRBV25-1 | CASSETARDPYEQYF
TRBJ1-2 | TRBV19 | CASSIDYSFLYYGYTF
TRBJ2-1 | TRBV6-5 | CASSYSYGHEQFF
TRBJ2-2 | TRBV19 | CASHFEAGELFF
TRBJ1-2 | TRBV20-1 | CSVQGNYGYTF
TRBJ2-5 | TRBV29-1 | CSVDTGEETQYF
TRBJ2-1 | TRBV5-1 | CASTSGSDSWYNEQFF
TRBJ1-2 | TRBV2 | CASSVGGGEVYGYTF
TRBJ2-7 | TRBV6-6 | CASSRDNEQYF
TRBJ1-1 | TRBV7-2 | CASSQGGGDTEAFF
TRBJ1-3 | TRBV30 | CAWSVPFEQGSGNTIYF
TRBJ2-7 | TRBV27 | CASSLSGTRYFLEQYF
TRBJ1-3 | TRBV6-5 | CASSYSGWRGENTIYF
TRBJ2-5 | TRBV5-6 | CASSPSSGGIQETQYF
TRBJ2-3 | TRBV15 | CATSRGSTDTDTQYF
TRBJ1-5 | TRBV29-1 | CSVGGTDSQPQHF
TRBJ2-1 | TRBV5-1 | CASTPGYNEQFF
TRBJ1-4 | TRBV4-2 | CASSHGTGGEKLFF
TRBJ2-7 | TRBV10-1 | CASSGGGEQYF
TRBJ1-1 | TRBV18 | CASSPEGAEAFF
TRBJ1-1 | TRBV5-1 | CASSNGQGTEAFF
TRBJ2-5 | TRBV5-1 | CASSRGQQETQYF
TRBJ2-1 | TRBV19 | CASSLLAGDSHEQFF
TRBJ2-4 | TRBV20-1 | CSAPSGYIQYF
TRBJ2-1 | TRBV15 | CATSRGGQGGHNEQFF